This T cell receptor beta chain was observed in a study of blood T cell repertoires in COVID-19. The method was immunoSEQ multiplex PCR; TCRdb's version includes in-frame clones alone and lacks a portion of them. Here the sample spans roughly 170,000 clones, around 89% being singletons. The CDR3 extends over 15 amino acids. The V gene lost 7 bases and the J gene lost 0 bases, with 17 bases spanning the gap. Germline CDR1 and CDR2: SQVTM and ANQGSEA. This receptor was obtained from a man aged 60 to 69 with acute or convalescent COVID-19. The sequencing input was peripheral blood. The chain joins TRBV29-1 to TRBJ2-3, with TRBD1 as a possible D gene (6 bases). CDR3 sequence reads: CSAPGRQVSTDTQYF. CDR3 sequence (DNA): TGCAGCGCGCCGGGGAGACAGGTTAGCACAGATACGCAGTATTTT.